The 21 T cell receptor beta chains in this list originate from one sample, sequenced in a study of PD-L1 blockade in urothelial cancer. Libraries were prepared by immunoSEQ multiplex PCR; TCRdb keeps only in-frame clonotypes and omits some of them. The table includes roughly 29,000 clones, around 80% detected once. This sample's time point: peripheral blood 6 weeks after treatment start. The input for sequencing was PBMCs, taken around atezolizumab (anti-PD-L1) treatment. The source of these receptors is a man between 70 and 80 years old with urothelial cancer.

The chain uses TRBV6-6 and TRBJ1-5, with D unresolved. Trimming took 2 bases from V and 0 from J, leaving 11 bases between them. Germline V gives CDR1 MNHNY, CDR2 SVGAGI (reference sequence). The CDR3 consists of 16 residues. The CDR3: CASSYGTDYSNQPQHF. The CDR3, as DNA: TGTGCCAGCAGTTACGGAACAGACTATAGCAATCAGCCCCAGCATTTT.

This clone is a singleton in its sample. The gene calls are TRBV29-1 and TRBJ1-1; D may be TRBD1 (6 bases). The CDR3 consists of 12 residues. Germline V gene sequence: CDR1 SQVTM, CDR2 ANQGSEA. The CDR3 nucleotides are TGCAGTGCTCTACAGGGTGGCTCTGAAGCTTTCTTT. This gives the protein CSALQGGSEAFF.

V and J are TRBV5-1 and TRBJ2-7, with D possibly matching TRBD1 (5 bases). The CDR3 loop spans 14 amino acids. From germline, CDR1 is SGHRS and CDR2 YFSETQ. The V end lost 0 bases, the J end lost 7 bases, and 14 bases lay between the germline ends. The CDR3 DNA reads as TGCGCCAGCAGCTTGGAAGGACCTGCAGGGGAGCAGTACTTC. This encodes CASSLEGPAGEQYF.

The chain combines TRBV5-4 with TRBJ1-3; perhaps TRBD1 as D (5 bases). The CDR3 is 15 amino acids. V dropped 0 bases and J dropped 4 bases, with 11 bases sitting between them. CDR1 and CDR2 from the germline V gene are SGHNT and YYREEE (reference sequence). The CDR3 sequence is CASSLAGGSGNTIYF. The CDR3 DNA is TGTGCCAGCAGCTTGGCTGGGGGGTCAGGAAACACCATATATTTT.

The V gene is TRBV9, the J gene TRBJ2-1; TRBD2 aligns across 10 bases. Trimming cost V 2 bases and J 5 bases; bases outside gene matches: 4. Looked up from germline, CDR1 is SGDLS and CDR2 is YYNGEE. The CDR3 runs 15 residues. The CDR3: CASSVASGRNNEQFF. For the CDR3, the DNA is TGTGCCAGCAGCGTTGCTAGCGGGAGAAACAATGAGCAGTTCTTC.

The CDR3 DNA sequence: TGCGCCAGCAGCTTGGATAGTGTCCGCAGGGGGGATGGCTACACCTTC. Translation gives CASSLDSVRRGDGYTF. The rearrangement uses TRBV5-1 and TRBJ1-2; 7 positions match TRBD1. The CDR3 is made up of 16 amino acids. From germline, CDR1 is SGHRS and CDR2 YFSETQ. V shed 0 bases and J 6 bases; nucleotides not matched to a gene: 11.

The chain carries TRBV14 and TRBJ2-5; 7 positions agree with TRBD2. This CDR3 comprises 16 residues. Trimming removed 1 base from V and 4 bases from J; junction bases left unmatched: 9. The germline V gene has CDR1 SGHDN and CDR2 FVKESK. CDR3 DNA sequence: TGTGCCAGCAGCCAAGGTGGGGGACCGGGAGGAGAGACCCAGTACTTC. It specifies CASSQGGGPGGETQYF.

V is TRBV27 and J is TRBJ2-7; TRBD2 aligns across 11 bases. The CDR3 extends over 21 amino acids. Losses at the gene ends were 3 bases for V and 2 bases for J; bases not matched to a gene: 21. CDR1 MNHEY and CDR2 SMNVEV come from the germline V gene (reference sequence). The CDR3 here is CASSFLPLSLLAGDQTYEQYF. In nucleotides, the CDR3 is TGTGCCAGCAGTTTTCTCCCCCTCAGTCTACTAGCGGGAGATCAAACCTACGAGCAGTACTTC.

The chain couples TRBV7-6 to TRBJ2-6; 9 bases align to TRBD2. The V gene end was trimmed by 3 bases and the J gene end by 3 bases; junction bases not matched to a gene: 6. Germline V CDR1 and CDR2: SGHVS, FNYEAQ. The CDR3 spans 17 residues. This CDR3 is CASSLSSGGNGANVLTF. The DNA for the CDR3 is TGTGCCAGCAGCTTGAGTAGCGGGGGTAATGGGGCCAACGTCCTGACTTTC.

V gene TRBV7-9 combines with J gene TRBJ1-1, with D perhaps TRBD1 (5 bases). The CDR3 spans 12 residues. V was trimmed by 11 bases and J by 5 bases, leaving 15 bases between them. The germline V gene has CDR1 SEHNR and CDR2 FQNEAQ (reference sequence). The CDR3 here is CAGGRGGTEAFF. The CDR3 DNA sequence: TGTGCCGGAGGGCGGGGGGGTACTGAAGCTTTCTTT. Complete variable domain (other parts from reference TRBV7-9 and TRBJ1-1): DTGVSQNPRHKITKRGQNVTFRCDPISEHNRLYWYRQTLGQGPEFLTYFQNEAQLEKSRLLSDRFSAERPKGSFSTLEIQRTEQGDSAMYLCAGGRGGTEAFFGQGTRLTVV.

The genes are TRBV9 and TRBJ2-7; D perhaps matches TRBD2 (6 bases). Trimming left V 4 bases short and J 0 bases short, with 14 bases between. Germline V CDR1 and CDR2: SGDLS, YYNGEE. This CDR3 has 15 residues. CDR3 sequence: CASSPQAGGSYEQYF. As DNA, the CDR3 is TGTGCCAGCAGCCCTCAGGCCGGGGGCTCCTACGAGCAGTACTTC. The full variable domain, in which reference TRBV9 and TRBJ2-7 provide the parts outside the CDR3, is DSGVTQTPKHLITATGQRVTLRCSPRSGDLSVYWYQQSLDQGLQFLIQYYNGEERAKGNILERFSAQQFPDLHSELNLSSLELGDSALYFCASSPQAGGSYEQYFGPGTRLTVT.

The chain couples TRBV7-2 to TRBJ2-3, with a weak D call TRBD2 (6 bases). The V end was cut by 3 bases, the J end by 4 bases, with 11 bases between. Per germline, CDR1 SGHTA and CDR2 FQGNSA. The CDR3 consists of 14 residues. CDR3 region: CASSFGTPPDTQYF. As DNA, the CDR3 is TGTGCCAGCAGCTTCGGGACTCCCCCAGATACGCAGTATTTT. Full variable domain (outside the CDR3, taken from reference TRBV7-2 and TRBJ2-3): GAGVSQSPSNKVTEKGKDVELRCDPISGHTALYWYRQSLGQGLEFLIYFQGNSAPDKSGLPSDRFSAERTGGSVSTLTIQRTQQEDSAVYLCASSFGTPPDTQYFGPGTRLTVL.

The chain is built from TRBV7-2 and TRBJ2-7, with a possible D match to TRBD1 (6 bases). The V and J ends lost 4 bases and 4 bases respectively, with 14 bases between them. Germline V gene lookup returns CDR1 SGHTA and CDR2 FQGNSA. CDR3 length: 14 amino acids. The CDR3 loop reads CASSSRQAAYEQYF. CDR3 coding DNA: TGTGCCAGCAGCTCCCGACAGGCCGCTTACGAGCAGTACTTC.

The rearrangement links TRBV28 to TRBJ1-1; D uncertain. Germline CDR1 MDHEN, CDR2 SYDVKM. The CDR3 is made up of 13 amino acids. The V and J ends lost 7 bases and 1 base respectively, with 10 bases between them. The CDR3 loop reads CASIDQSNTEAFF. The CDR3 region has the DNA TGTGCCAGCATCGATCAGTCGAACACTGAAGCTTTCTTT.

This clone was observed a single time. The V call is TRBV6-1, the J call TRBJ2-7; 8 nucleotides agree with TRBD1. J gave up 6 bases and V 7 bases, and 8 bases lay outside the gene matches. Germline lookup yields CDR1 MNHNS and CDR2 SASEGT. This CDR3 region has 13 residues. This CDR3 is CASKADRGREQYF. In DNA form, the CDR3 reads TGTGCCAGCAAGGCAGACAGGGGTCGCGAGCAGTACTTC.

The chain combines TRBV4-3 with TRBJ1-2, with 7 positions matching TRBD1. The V gene end was trimmed by 0 bases and the J gene end by 4 bases; junction bases not matched to a gene: 8. Germline lookup yields CDR1 LGHNA and CDR2 YSLEER. This CDR3 spans 16 amino acids. CDR3 amino acids: CASSQDWGTDFYGYTF. As DNA, the CDR3 is TGCGCCAGCAGCCAAGATTGGGGGACAGACTTCTATGGCTACACCTTC.

The gene calls are TRBV14 and TRBJ1-5; no reliable D call. CDR1 is SGHDN, CDR2 FVKESK, per germline. Trimming took 6 bases from V and 6 from J, leaving 12 bases between them. The CDR3 is made up of 13 amino acids. CDR3 in amino acids: CASSPREGQPQHF. In nucleotides, the CDR3 is TGTGCCAGCAGTCCAAGAGAGGGTCAGCCCCAGCATTTT. The whole variable domain, filled in from reference TRBV14 and TRBJ1-5, reads EAGVTQFPSHSVIEKGQTVTLRCDPISGHDNLYWYRRVMGKEIKFLLHFVKESKQDESGMPNNRFLAERTGGTYSTLKVQPAELEDSGVYFCASSPREGQPQHFGDGTRLSIL.

V usage is TRBV21-1 and J usage is TRBJ2-3; TRBD2, as called in the table, went unchecked against the DNA. TRBV21-1 is classified as a pseudogene. CDR3 length: 22 amino acids. In nucleotides, the CDR3 is TGTGCCAGCAGCGTAAGGAGGGATAGCGGGAGGGCCGGGGACAAGAGCACAGATACGCAGTATTTT. Translation: CASSVRRDSGRAGDKSTDTQYF.

V usage is TRBV5-5 and J usage is TRBJ1-4; 10 bases align to TRBD1. Trimming removed 0 bases from V and 6 bases from J; junction bases left unmatched: 5. CDR3 length: 16 residues. Germline V CDR1 and CDR2: SGHKS, YYEKEE (reference sequence). The CDR3 loop is CASSLGWGQGYEKLFF. CDR3 DNA: TGTGCCAGCAGCTTGGGATGGGGACAGGGGTATGAAAAACTGTTTTTT. The entire variable domain, with the rest obtained from reference TRBV5-5 and TRBJ1-4, is as follows: DAGVTQSPTHLIKTRGQQVTLRCSPISGHKSVSWYQQVLGQGPQFIFQYYEKEERGRGNFPDRFSARQFPNYSSELNVNALLLGDSALYLCASSLGWGQGYEKLFFGSGTQLSVL.

V is TRBV5-1 and J is TRBJ1-1; tentatively, D is TRBD1 (6 bases). The V end was cut by 0 bases, the J end by 8 bases, with 14 bases between. Germline CDR1 reads SGHRS; CDR2 reads YFSETQ. This CDR3 contains 14 residues. The CDR3 DNA reads as TGCGCCAGCAGCTTGGATACCGGGACACAAGAAGCTTTCTTT. Translated: CASSLDTGTQEAFF. The variable domain in full, completed from reference TRBV5-1 and TRBJ1-1, reads KAGVTQTPRYLIKTRGQQVTLSCSPISGHRSVSWYQQTPGQGLQFLFEYFSETQRNKGNFPGRFSGRQFSNSRSEMNVSTLELGDSALYLCASSLDTGTQEAFFGQGTRLTVV.

J is TRBJ1-1 and V is TRBV19, with a possible D match to TRBD1 (5 bases). Germline V lookup: CDR1 LNHDA, CDR2 SQIVND (reference sequence). The CDR3 sequence is 14 residues long. Trimming pared 6 bases from V and 0 bases from J, leaving 11 bases between. The CDR3 here is CASRATDLNTEAFF. CDR3 bases: TGTGCCAGTAGGGCGACAGACTTGAACACTGAAGCTTTCTTT.